These 2 T cell receptor beta chains share one sample of origin, sequenced in a study of shared clonotypes between healthy human individuals. Some clones are missing from TCRdb's copy, which holds only in-frame ones; the method was immunoSEQ multiplex PCR. This table has about 1.1 million clones, around 78% appearing once. The specimen sequenced was memory CD4+ T cells from PBMCs. Specified subset: CD45RA-negative fraction. The receptors originated from a young man in good health. Some clones in this sample may be carry-over from other donors' samples.

This chain joins TRBV2 and TRBJ2-2; 13 positions agree with TRBD2. CDR1 SNHLY and CDR2 FYNNEI come from the germline V gene. V was clipped by 5 bases and J by 6 bases; unmatched bases: 3. This CDR3 contains 15 residues. CDR3 sequence reads: CASSWTSGSAGELFF. CDR3 sequence (DNA): TGTGCCAGCAGTTGGACTAGCGGGAGCGCCGGGGAGCTGTTTTTT. The full variable domain, completed using reference TRBV2 and TRBJ2-2, is EPEVTQTPSHQVTQMGQEVILRCVPISNHLYFYWYRQILGQKVEFLVSFYNNEISEKSEIFDDQFSVERPDGSNFTLKIRSTKLEDSAMYFCASSWTSGSAGELFFGEGSRLTVL.

This clone has ten or more counts. The J gene is TRBJ2-2, the V gene TRBV4-1, with 9 bases lining up with TRBD2. Germline-derived CDR1 and CDR2 are MGHRA and YSYEKL. The J segment lost 5 bases and the V segment lost 4 bases, leaving 11 bases of the junction unmatched. The CDR3 runs 17 residues. The CDR3 loop is CASSPVPGLADTGELFF. CDR3 nucleotides: TGCGCCAGCAGCCCAGTCCCGGGACTAGCCGATACCGGGGAGCTGTTTTTT.